The 9 T cell receptor beta chains below all came from one sample that was sequenced in a study of blood T cell repertoires in COVID-19. This table comes from immunoSEQ multiplex PCR, and its TCRdb copy is limited to in-frame clones, with some not included. The profile covers a few hundred thousand clones, with 88% appearing a single time and roughly 4% taken by the ten largest. Sequences were obtained from peripheral blood. Receptors were obtained from a woman aged 50 to 60 with active or convalescent COVID-19.

The V and J genes are TRBV10-3 and TRBJ2-7; the match to TRBD1 covers 10 bases. Losses at the gene ends were 6 bases for V and 5 bases for J; bases not matched to a gene: 1. The CDR3 extends over 12 amino acids. Germline CDR1 and CDR2: ENHRY and SYGVKD. The CDR3 here is CAISGTGDEQYF. CDR3 DNA: TGTGCCATCAGCGGGACAGGGGACGAGCAGTACTTC.

The J gene is TRBJ1-5, the V gene TRBV28; tentatively, D is TRBD1 (6 bases). The CDR3 length is 16 residues. V was clipped by 2 bases and J by 5 bases, with 16 bases between them. The germline V gene has CDR1 MDHEN and CDR2 SYDVKM. The CDR3 sequence is CASSLRGARRYQPQHF. DNA for the CDR3: TGTGCCAGCAGTTTACGGGGGGCCCGGCGATATCAGCCCCAGCATTTT.

The CDR3 reads CASMNRVNGYTF. CDR3 bases: TGTGCCAGTATGAACAGGGTTAATGGCTACACCTTC. This chain links TRBV19 with TRBJ1-2, with D tentatively TRBD1 (6 bases). The CDR3 is 12 residues long. Trimming stripped 7 bases from V and 6 bases from J, with 12 bases between. The germline CDR1 and CDR2 sequences are LNHDA and SQIVND (reference sequence). Looking up the rest from reference TRBV19 and TRBJ1-2 gives the full variable domain: DGGITQSPKYLFRKEGQNVTLSCEQNLNHDAMYWYRQDPGQGLRLIYYSQIVNDFQKGDIAEGYSVSREKKESFPLTVTSAQKNPTAFYLCASMNRVNGYTFGSGTRLTVV.

The chain uses TRBV6-5 and TRBJ2-1; 11 nucleotides align to TRBD1. With 0 bases clipped from V and 6 bases from J, the junction kept 4 bases outside the gene matches. Germline CDR1 and CDR2: MNHEY and SVGAGI. CDR3 size: 16 residues. This CDR3 reads CASSYSVGTGGNEQFF. The CDR3 DNA sequence: TGTGCCAGCAGTTACTCCGTCGGGACAGGGGGCAATGAGCAGTTCTTC.

The chain employs TRBV2 and TRBJ1-1; a possible D gene is TRBD1 (5 bases). Per the germline V gene, CDR1 is SNHLY and CDR2 is FYNNEI. The germline V and J ends were trimmed by 9 bases and 7 bases, with 15 bases remaining between them. This CDR3 spans 12 amino acids. The CDR3 DNA follows: TGTGCCAGTACAGGAGACCGAAGTGAAGCTTTCTTT. Amino acids: CASTGDRSEAFF.

The chain employs TRBV19 and TRBJ1-1; D is uncertain. Germline CDR1 LNHDA, CDR2 SQIVND (reference sequence). The CDR3 covers 13 residues. The ends were cut back, 8 bases at V and 1 base at J, with 11 bases in the middle. This CDR3 reads CASGTGENTEAFF. Written as DNA, the CDR3 is TGTGCCAGTGGAACGGGAGAGAACACTGAAGCTTTCTTT.

The chain is built from TRBV28 and TRBJ1-4; maybe TRBD1 (5 bases). The length of the CDR3 is 14 residues. Germline CDR1 reads MDHEN; CDR2 reads SYDVKM. Trimming took 6 bases from V and 7 from J, leaving 15 bases between them. Here the CDR3 DNA reads TGTGCCAGCAGCTACGGGGGGTGGAGTGAAAAACTGTTTTTT. This sequence encodes CASSYGGWSEKLFF.

The V and J genes are TRBV28 and TRBJ2-6, with a tentative D call TRBD1 (6 bases). Germline assignment: CDR1 MDHEN and CDR2 SYDVKM. V shed 4 bases and J shed 0 bases, with 16 bases lying between them. This CDR3 is 18 amino acids long. CDR3 DNA sequence: TGTGCCAGCAGTTGGGGACACCCTCTTCCCTCTGGGGCCAACGTCCTGACTTTC. Protein product: CASSWGHPLPSGANVLTF. The complete variable domain, with remaining parts taken from reference TRBV28 and TRBJ2-6, reads DVKVTQSSRYLVKRTGEKVFLECVQDMDHENMFWYRQDPGLGLRLIYFSYDVKMKEKGDIPEGYSVSREKKERFSLILESASTNQTSMYLCASSWGHPLPSGANVLTFGAGSRLTVL.

This chain links TRBV14 with TRBJ1-1; D not certain. The CDR3 is 14 amino acids. Between the trimmed V and J ends, which lost 6 bases and 4 bases, there was a span of 15 bases. CDR1 SGHDN and CDR2 FVKESK come from the germline V gene. CDR3: CASSLTPGSTEAFF. CDR3 in DNA: TGTGCCAGCAGTCTCACCCCGGGTTCCACTGAAGCTTTCTTT.